The present T cell receptor (beta chain) was sequenced within a study of cytomegalovirus exposure and HLA in healthy donors. For this clone: Its antigen is not known.

Donors showed nominal health when sampled, although they likely had unrecorded immune exposures. CDR3 length equals 15 residues. Trimming removed 7 bases from V and 2 bases from J, with 17 bases in between. Germline V gene data show CDR1 as LGHNT and CDR2 as FRNRAP. PCR used 60 Vbeta primers and 13 Jbeta primers. Clones were sequenced by immunoSEQ multiplex PCR, and TCRdb holds only the in-frame ones, with some missing. The sample carries fewer than 150,000 clones, over 65% recorded once. Study-wide results and caveats: Sequence variants that were highly shared formed a cluster that was likely a sequencing artifact. What TCR beta sequences reportedly achieved was accurate prediction of HLA-A and HLA-B alleles in most subjects. Indistinguishability led to the exclusion of some V segments, TRBV6-2 and TRBV6-3 included.

The receptor comes from a young woman in good health and CMV-seropositive. What was sequenced was PBMCs. The chain recombines TRBV12-5 with TRBJ2-5; D possibly corresponds to TRBD1 (6 bases). The CDR3 DNA reads TGTGCTAGTGCGCAGGGGCGCTTAGGGCAAGAGACCCAGTACTTC. Translation: CASAQGRLGQETQYF.